The 5 T cell receptor beta chains reported below all come from one sample, sequenced in a study of graft-versus-host responses after intestinal transplantation. Assay used: immunoSEQ multiplex PCR; TCRdb lists only in-frame clones, some missing. The sample includes tens of thousands of clones, nearly 85% of them seen just once. Antigens for these TCRs are unknown. The starting material was unstimulated CD4+ T cells sorted from spleen or lymph node cells, obtained before transplant. The receptors here all came from a human donor who was the organ donor for an intestinal transplant.

The V and J genes are TRBV12-5 and TRBJ1-1; D remains ambiguous. Germline V gives CDR1 LGHNT, CDR2 FRNRAP. The CDR3 loop spans 13 amino acids. Trimming cost V 7 bases and J 4 bases, with 13 bases left between them. As DNA, the CDR3 is TGTGCTAGTGCCGTGGCAGAGGTCACTGAAGCTTTCTTT. It specifies CASAVAEVTEAFF.

The chain is built from TRBV18 and TRBJ2-5; TRBD2 matches at 9 bases. V lost 6 bases, J lost 1 base, and 18 bases stayed unmatched. CDR1 KGHSH and CDR2 LQKENI come from the germline V gene. The CDR3 spans 19 residues. CDR3 coding DNA: TGTGCCAGCTCCGTCACCATAGGACTAGCGCGCTCTTTCCAAGAGACCCAGTACTTC. Its translation: CASSVTIGLARSFQETQYF.

The chain combines TRBV23-1 with TRBJ2-7; no reliable D call. TRBV23-1 is designated an ORF whose function remains uncertain. Between the trimmed V and J ends, which lost 0 bases and 3 bases, there was a span of 6 bases. The CDR3 is 13 residues long. For the CDR3, the DNA is TGCGCCAGCAGTCAATCTCGGGTCTACGAGCAGTACGTC. It codes for CASSQSRVYEQYV.

This chain links TRBV19 with TRBJ2-6, with 11 bases that match TRBD1. CDR1 and CDR2 from the germline V gene are LNHDA and SQIVND (reference sequence). The CDR3 extends over 19 amino acids. The V gene end was trimmed by 1 base and the J gene end by 1 base; junction bases not matched to a gene: 6. CDR3 loop: CASSIVGQGALSGANVLTF. The CDR3 region has the DNA TGTGCCAGTAGTATAGTCGGACAGGGGGCTTTGTCTGGGGCCAACGTCCTGACTTTC. The full variable domain, with the rest looked up from reference TRBV19 and TRBJ2-6, is DGGITQSPKYLFRKEGQNVTLSCEQNLNHDAMYWYRQDPGQGLRLIYYSQIVNDFQKGDIAEGYSVSREKKESFPLTVTSAQKNPTAFYLCASSIVGQGALSGANVLTFGAGSRLTVL.

The gene calls are TRBV5-6 and TRBJ1-3, with D hard to call. Germline V lookup: CDR1 SGHDT, CDR2 YYEEEE. CDR3 length equals 15 residues. V lost 5 bases and J lost 0, with 12 bases in between. Here the CDR3 reads CASRLGPDSGNTIYF. The CDR3 DNA reads TGTGCCAGCAGACTTGGGCCGGACTCTGGAAACACCATATATTTT.